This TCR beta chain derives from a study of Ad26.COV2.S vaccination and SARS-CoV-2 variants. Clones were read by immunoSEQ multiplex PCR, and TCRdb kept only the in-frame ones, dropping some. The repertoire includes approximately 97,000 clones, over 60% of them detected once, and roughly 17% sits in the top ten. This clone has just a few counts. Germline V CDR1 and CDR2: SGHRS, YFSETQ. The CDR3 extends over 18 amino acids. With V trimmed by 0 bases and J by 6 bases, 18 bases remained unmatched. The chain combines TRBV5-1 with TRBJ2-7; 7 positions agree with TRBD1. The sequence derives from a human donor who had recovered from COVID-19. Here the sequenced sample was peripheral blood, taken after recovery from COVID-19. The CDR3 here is CASSLDWVGRRQGGEQYF. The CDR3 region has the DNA TGCGCCAGCAGCTTGGATTGGGTGGGAAGAAGACAGGGCGGCGAGCAGTACTTC.